One sample yielded the 22 T cell receptor beta chains listed below, sequenced in a study of shared clonotypes between healthy human individuals. The assay was immunoSEQ multiplex PCR, and TCRdb's table has in-frame clones only and misses some. The sample lists a few million clones, roughly 95% occurring once. What was sequenced was naive CD4+ T cells sorted from blood. As to subset: CD45RA+ positively selected. The receptors were gathered from a young man in good health.

The chain carries TRBV5-1 and TRBJ1-6; 8 bases align to TRBD1. Per the germline V gene, CDR1 is SGHRS and CDR2 is YFSETQ. The CDR3 has 15 residues. V shed 3 bases and J 7 bases; nucleotides not matched to a gene: 6. The CDR3 DNA follows: TGCGCCAGCAGCTCCTCGACAGGGGTGAATTCACCCCTCCACTTT. Its translation is CASSSSTGVNSPLHF.

As regards this clone: Other DNA sequences of this sample code for an identical CDR3. The chain joins TRBV30 to TRBJ1-2, with D unresolved. This CDR3 contains 14 residues. Germline V lookup: CDR1 GTSNPN, CDR2 SVGIG (reference sequence). V shed 0 bases and J shed 0 bases, with 8 bases lying between them. The CDR3 reads CAWSVRQSNYGYTF. CDR3 nucleotide sequence: TGTGCCTGGAGTGTTCGCCAGTCTAACTATGGCTACACCTTC. The full variable domain, completed using reference TRBV30 and TRBJ1-2, is SQTIHQWPATLVQPVGSPLSLECTVEGTSNPNLYWYRQAAGRGLQLLFYSVGIGQISSEVPQNLSASRPQDRQFILSSKKLLLSDSGFYLCAWSVRQSNYGYTFGSGTRLTVV.

The chain joins TRBV6-6 to TRBJ1-1; a possible D gene is TRBD1 (6 bases). CDR1 MNHNY and CDR2 SVGAGI come from the germline V gene (reference sequence). V gave up 7 bases and J gave up 1 base, with 13 bases separating them. The CDR3 length is 14 residues. CDR3 in amino acids: CASTGQLTNTEAFF. Written as DNA, the CDR3 is TGTGCCAGCACCGGACAGCTGACGAACACTGAAGCTTTCTTT.

The V call is TRBV7-2, the J call TRBJ2-5; D uncertain. Trimming shortened V by 1 base and J by 5 bases, and 8 bases separated the two germline ends. Germline CDR1 is SGHTA and CDR2 is FQGNSA. This CDR3 contains 13 residues. The CDR3 here is CASSLVRVETQYF. CDR3 bases: TGTGCCAGCAGCTTAGTGAGAGTCGAGACCCAGTACTTC.

V gene TRBV11-2 combines with J gene TRBJ1-1, with a tentative D call TRBD1 (5 bases). V lost 4 bases and J 1 base, leaving 13 bases between the germline ends. This CDR3 has 15 residues. The germline CDR1 and CDR2 sequences are SGHAT and FQNNGV. The CDR3 loop reads CASSWGWLGNTEAFF. CDR3 DNA sequence: TGTGCCAGCAGCTGGGGGTGGTTAGGGAACACTGAAGCTTTCTTT.

The rearrangement uses TRBV28 and TRBJ2-4; D possibly corresponds to TRBD2 (6 bases). Germline V gene lookup returns CDR1 MDHEN and CDR2 SYDVKM. Trimming left V 3 bases short and J 4 bases short, with 16 bases between. The CDR3 is 16 amino acids. The CDR3 DNA follows: TGTGCCAGCAGTTTGGGCGGGGTCATGGGGAAAAACATTCAGTACTTC. It codes for CASSLGGVMGKNIQYF.

The CDR3 coding sequence is TGTGCCAGCTCGGCAGGGGTGGGGAATGAGCAGTTCTTC. Encoded protein: CASSAGVGNEQFF. J is TRBJ2-1 and V is TRBV18; a possible D gene is TRBD1 (6 bases). CDR1 is KGHSH, CDR2 LQKENI, per germline. V lost 6 bases, J lost 7 bases, and 13 bases lay in between. CDR3 length equals 13 residues.

This rearrangement joins TRBV30 to TRBJ2-7; no clear D. Germline values: CDR1 GTSNPN, CDR2 SVGIG (reference sequence). V was pared by 4 bases and J by 0 bases, with 10 bases between. The CDR3 loop spans 13 amino acids. DNA for the CDR3: TGTGCCTGGAACCCCGAGAGCTCCTACGAGCAGTACTTC. This codes for CAWNPESSYEQYF.

The chain couples TRBV5-1 to TRBJ1-6, with TRBD1 matching 8 bases. The germline V gene has CDR1 SGHRS and CDR2 YFSETQ. The trim removed 1 base at V and 3 bases at J, leaving 9 bases unmatched. This CDR3 contains 18 residues. Written as DNA, the CDR3 is TGCGCCAGCAGCTTGTCCCCGGGACAGGATATCTATAATTCACCCCTCCACTTT. Encoded protein: CASSLSPGQDIYNSPLHF.

CDR3 coding DNA: TGTGCCAGCAGTTATCTGGGGGGAGGGGGATACGAGCAGTACTTC. Protein: CASSYLGGGGYEQYF. This rearrangement joins TRBV6-5 to TRBJ2-7, with a tentative D call TRBD2 (7 bases). Trimming shortened V by 3 bases and J by 4 bases, and 16 bases separated the two germline ends. Germline loops: CDR1 MNHEY, CDR2 SVGAGI. This CDR3 has 15 residues.

The genes are TRBV30 and TRBJ2-7, with TRBD2 as a possible D gene (6 bases). Per the germline V gene, CDR1 is GTSNPN and CDR2 is SVGIG (reference sequence). CDR3 length: 16 amino acids. V dropped 1 base and J dropped 2 bases, with 18 bases sitting between them. Here the CDR3 reads CAWSGGVTGETYEQYF. In DNA, the CDR3 is TGTGCCTGGAGTGGGGGGGTAACAGGTGAAACCTACGAGCAGTACTTC.

V usage is TRBV5-4 and J usage is TRBJ1-4; a possible D gene is TRBD1 (6 bases). Between the trimmed V and J ends, which lost 0 bases and 1 base, there was a span of 16 bases. The CDR3 has 18 amino acids. The V gene's germline CDR1 is SGHNT and CDR2 YYREEE (reference sequence). The CDR3 spells CASSLGGQNPLTNEKLFF. Written as DNA, the CDR3 is TGTGCCAGCAGCTTGGGAGGACAGAACCCCTTAACTAATGAAAAACTGTTTTTT.

The gene calls are TRBV4-3 and TRBJ1-4; no clear D. V was cut by 3 bases and J by 3 bases, with 11 bases left in between. Germline-derived CDR1 and CDR2 are LGHNA and YSLEER. The CDR3 is 15 residues long. The DNA for the CDR3 is TGCGCCAGCAGCCAGCAGGCTGGAGCTAATGAAAAACTGTTTTTT. It yields the protein CASSQQAGANEKLFF.

CDR3 protein: CASSRGASGVSYEQYF. The CDR3 nucleotides read TGTGCCAGCAGCCGCGGGGCTAGCGGGGTCTCCTACGAGCAGTACTTC. The chain links TRBV9 to TRBJ2-7, with 9 bases lining up with TRBD2. CDR3 size: 16 residues. The germline CDR1 and CDR2 sequences are SGDLS and YYNGEE. Trimming at V came to 4 bases and at J to 0 bases, leaving 8 bases not matched to a gene.

This clone was seen a single time. V and J are TRBV6-6 and TRBJ1-1; D remains ambiguous. V lost 7 bases to trimming and J lost 10 bases, with 13 bases between them. The CDR3 loop spans 11 amino acids. Germline V gives CDR1 MNHNY, CDR2 SVGAGI (reference sequence). Written as DNA, the CDR3 is TGTGCCAGCACCGAGGCCCACCTAGCTTTCTTT. Translated: CASTEAHLAFF.

V and J are TRBV18 and TRBJ2-1; 7 bases are shared with TRBD2. Unmatched junction bases numbered 6, after V lost 3 bases and J lost 1 base. CDR3 length: 16 amino acids. The V gene's germline CDR1 is KGHSH and CDR2 LQKENI. CDR3 in amino acids: CASSPVPGGSYNEQFF. In nucleotides, the CDR3 is TGTGCCAGCTCACCCGTCCCGGGAGGTTCCTACAATGAGCAGTTCTTC.

V and J are TRBV7-9 and TRBJ2-5, with D perhaps being TRBD1 or TRBD2 (5 bases each). V gave up 1 base and J gave up 3 bases, with 12 bases separating them. The length of the CDR3 is 15 residues. Germline values: CDR1 SEHNR, CDR2 FQNEAQ (reference sequence). The CDR3 loop reads CASSLGGTNEETQYF. CDR3 bases: TGTGCCAGCAGCTTAGGAGGGACGAACGAAGAGACCCAGTACTTC.

This clone has only one observation. The rearrangement links TRBV9 to TRBJ1-2; 8 bases line up with TRBD1. With V trimmed by 3 bases and J by 4 bases, 5 bases remained unmatched. The CDR3 runs to 14 residues. CDR1 is SGDLS and CDR2 is YYNGEE in the germline V gene. The CDR3 coding sequence is TGTGCCAGCAGCGGGACAGGGAGCGCCTATGGCTACACCTTC. This sequence encodes CASSGTGSAYGYTF.

The chain recombines TRBV18 with TRBJ1-2, with D possibly TRBD1 on 6 matching bases. This CDR3 is built from 14 residues. Trimming removed 5 bases at V and 1 base at J, with 11 bases between. CDR1 KGHSH and CDR2 LQKENI come from the germline V gene. Here the CDR3 reads CASSEQGNNYGYTF. The CDR3 bases are TGTGCCAGCTCAGAACAGGGAAATAACTATGGCTACACCTTC.

The chain's CDR3 is CASSLGGLGGETQYF. Written as DNA, the CDR3 is TGCGCCAGCAGCTTGGGTGGACTAGGTGGAGAGACCCAGTACTTC. V usage is TRBV5-1 and J usage is TRBJ2-5; 7 positions agree with TRBD2. The CDR3 is made up of 15 amino acids. V lost 0 bases to trimming and J lost 4 bases; unmatched junction nucleotides: 6. The V gene's germline CDR1 is SGHRS and CDR2 YFSETQ. The complete variable domain, with remaining parts taken from reference TRBV5-1 and TRBJ2-5, reads KAGVTQTPRYLIKTRGQQVTLSCSPISGHRSVSWYQQTPGQGLQFLFEYFSETQRNKGNFPGRFSGRQFSNSRSEMNVSTLELGDSALYLCASSLGGLGGETQYFGPGTRLLVL.

This clone appeared a few times. V usage is TRBV19 and J usage is TRBJ1-1; TRBD1 is a possible D gene (5 bases). Trimming pared 4 bases from V and 1 base from J, leaving 10 bases between. The CDR3 sequence is 14 residues long. The germline CDR1 and CDR2 sequences are LNHDA and SQIVND (reference sequence). The CDR3 loop is CASSTEGPNTEAFF. CDR3 in DNA: TGTGCCAGTAGTACTGAGGGGCCGAACACTGAAGCTTTCTTT.

V gene TRBV30 combines with J gene TRBJ2-1, with 8 bases matching TRBD2. CDR1 is GTSNPN, CDR2 SVGIG, per germline (reference sequence). The CDR3 has 17 amino acids. The ends lost 5 bases at V and 3 bases at J; junction bases unmatched: 15. In nucleotides, the CDR3 is TGTGCCTGGGTTCCGGGACTAGGGTCGGTAAGCTACAATGAGCAGTTCTTC. Its protein is CAWVPGLGSVSYNEQFF.